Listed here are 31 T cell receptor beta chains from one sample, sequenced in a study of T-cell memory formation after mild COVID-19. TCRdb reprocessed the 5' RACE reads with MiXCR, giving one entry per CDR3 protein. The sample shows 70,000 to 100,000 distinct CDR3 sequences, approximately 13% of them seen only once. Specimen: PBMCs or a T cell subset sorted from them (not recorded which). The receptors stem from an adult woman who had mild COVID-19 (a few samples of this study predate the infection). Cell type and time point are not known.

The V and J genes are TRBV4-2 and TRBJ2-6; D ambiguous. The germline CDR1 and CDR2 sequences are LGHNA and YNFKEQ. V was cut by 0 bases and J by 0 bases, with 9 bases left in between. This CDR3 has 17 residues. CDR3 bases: TGTGCCAGCAGCCAAGACCCACCAGACTCTGGGGCCAACGTCCTGACTTTC. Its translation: CASSQDPPDSGANVLTF.

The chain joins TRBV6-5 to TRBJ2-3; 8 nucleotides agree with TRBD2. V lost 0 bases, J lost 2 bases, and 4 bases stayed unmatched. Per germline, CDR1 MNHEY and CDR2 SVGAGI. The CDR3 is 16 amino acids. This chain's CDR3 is CASSYSRGGYTDTQYF. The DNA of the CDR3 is TGTGCCAGCAGTTACTCTCGGGGGGGCTACACAGATACGCAGTATTTT.

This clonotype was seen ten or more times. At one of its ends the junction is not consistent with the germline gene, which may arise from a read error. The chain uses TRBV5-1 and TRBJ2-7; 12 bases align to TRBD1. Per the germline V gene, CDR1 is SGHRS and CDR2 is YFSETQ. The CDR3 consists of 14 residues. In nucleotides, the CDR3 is TGTGCCAGCAGCTCGGGACAGGGGGCTTACGAGCAGTACTTC. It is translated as CASSSGQGAYEQYF.

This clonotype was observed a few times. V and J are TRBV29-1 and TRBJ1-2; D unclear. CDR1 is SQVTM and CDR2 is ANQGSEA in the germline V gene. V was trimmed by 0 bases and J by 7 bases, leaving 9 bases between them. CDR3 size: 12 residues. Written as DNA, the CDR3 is TGCAGCGTTGAAGATGTAGGGAGTGGCTACACCTTC. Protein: CSVEDVGSGYTF.

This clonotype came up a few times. The CDR3 here is CASSDQRGALTDTQYF. Here the CDR3 DNA reads TGTGCCAGCAGTGACCAGCGGGGGGCCCTCACAGATACGCAGTATTTT. The chain joins TRBV2 to TRBJ2-3; 9 bases align to TRBD2. The trim removed 3 bases at V and 2 bases at J, leaving 6 bases unmatched. The CDR3 spans 16 residues. Germline-derived CDR1 and CDR2 are SNHLY and FYNNEI.

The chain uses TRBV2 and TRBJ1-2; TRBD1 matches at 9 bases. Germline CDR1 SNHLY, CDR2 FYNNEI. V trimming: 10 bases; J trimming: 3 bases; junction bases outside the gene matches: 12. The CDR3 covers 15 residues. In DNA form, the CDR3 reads TGTGCCACCTGGACCGGGACAGGGATTGACTATGGCTACACCTTC. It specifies CATWTGTGIDYGYTF. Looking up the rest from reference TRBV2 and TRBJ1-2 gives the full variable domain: EPEVTQTPSHQVTQMGQEVILRCVPISNHLYFYWYRQILGQKVEFLVSFYNNEISEKSEIFDDQFSVERPDGSNFTLKIRSTKLEDSAMYFCATWTGTGIDYGYTFGSGTRLTVV.

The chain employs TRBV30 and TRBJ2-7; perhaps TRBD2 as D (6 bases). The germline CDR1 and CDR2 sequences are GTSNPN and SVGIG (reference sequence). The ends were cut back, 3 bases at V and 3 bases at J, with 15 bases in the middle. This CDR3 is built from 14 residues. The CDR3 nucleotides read TGTGCCTGGAGGGATGGGGACTGGCTCTACGAGCAGTACTTC. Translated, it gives CAWRDGDWLYEQYF.

DNA of the CDR3: TGTGCCAGTAGTCACAGGGGGCAGACCACTGAAGCTTTCTTT. Translated: CASSHRGQTTEAFF. V gene TRBV19 combines with J gene TRBJ1-1; 9 nucleotides align to TRBD1. The germline V gene has CDR1 LNHDA and CDR2 SQIVND (reference sequence). The CDR3 has 14 amino acids. J lost 4 bases, V lost 5 bases, and 5 bases had no gene match.

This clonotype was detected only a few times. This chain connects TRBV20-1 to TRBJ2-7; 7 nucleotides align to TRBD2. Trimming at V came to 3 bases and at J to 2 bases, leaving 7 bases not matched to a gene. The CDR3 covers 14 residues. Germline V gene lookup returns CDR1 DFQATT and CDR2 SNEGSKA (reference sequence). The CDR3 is CSASMGEGTYEQYF. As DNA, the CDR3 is TGCAGTGCTAGTATGGGGGAGGGGACCTACGAGCAGTACTTC.

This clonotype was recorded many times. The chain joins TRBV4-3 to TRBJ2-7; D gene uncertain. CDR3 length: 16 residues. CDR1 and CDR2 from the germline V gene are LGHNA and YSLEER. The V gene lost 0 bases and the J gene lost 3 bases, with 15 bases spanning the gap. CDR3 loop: CASSQDRQPAYYEQYF. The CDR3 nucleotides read TGCGCCAGCAGCCAAGATCGCCAGCCGGCCTACTACGAGCAGTACTTC.

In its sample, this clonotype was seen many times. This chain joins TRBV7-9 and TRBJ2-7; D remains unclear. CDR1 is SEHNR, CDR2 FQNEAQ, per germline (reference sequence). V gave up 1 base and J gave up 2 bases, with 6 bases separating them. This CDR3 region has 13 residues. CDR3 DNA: TGTGCCAGCAGCTTAGAAGGAGCCTACGAGCAGTACTTC. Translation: CASSLEGAYEQYF.

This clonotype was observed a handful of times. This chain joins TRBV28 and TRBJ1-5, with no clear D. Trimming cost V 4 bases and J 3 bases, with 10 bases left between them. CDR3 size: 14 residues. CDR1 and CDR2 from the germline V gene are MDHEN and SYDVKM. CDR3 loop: CASSSDGLNQPQHF. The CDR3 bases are TGTGCCAGCAGTTCCGACGGACTCAATCAGCCCCAGCATTTT.

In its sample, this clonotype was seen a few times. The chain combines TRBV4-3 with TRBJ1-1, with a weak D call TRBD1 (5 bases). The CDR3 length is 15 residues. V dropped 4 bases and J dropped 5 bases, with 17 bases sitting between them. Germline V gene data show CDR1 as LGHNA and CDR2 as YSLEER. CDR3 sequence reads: CASSPGWGQGTEAFF. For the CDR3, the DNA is TGCGCCAGCAGCCCCGGGTGGGGCCAAGGGACTGAAGCTTTCTTT.

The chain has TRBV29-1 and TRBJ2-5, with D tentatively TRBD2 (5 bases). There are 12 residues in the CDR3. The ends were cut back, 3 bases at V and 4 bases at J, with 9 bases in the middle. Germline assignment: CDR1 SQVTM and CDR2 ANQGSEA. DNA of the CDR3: TGCAGCGTTGAGCCCGCGGGAGAGACCCAGTACTTC. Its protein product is CSVEPAGETQYF.

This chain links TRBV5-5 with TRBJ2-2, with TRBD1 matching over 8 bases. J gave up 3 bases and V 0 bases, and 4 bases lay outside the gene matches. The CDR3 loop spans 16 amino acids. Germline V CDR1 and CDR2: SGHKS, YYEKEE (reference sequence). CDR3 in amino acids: CASSLVGQAYTGELFF. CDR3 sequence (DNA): TGTGCCAGCAGCTTGGTGGGACAGGCATACACCGGGGAGCTGTTTTTT. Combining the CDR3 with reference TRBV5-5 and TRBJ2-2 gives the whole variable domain DAGVTQSPTHLIKTRGQQVTLRCSPISGHKSVSWYQQVLGQGPQFIFQYYEKEERGRGNFPDRFSARQFPNYSSELNVNALLLGDSALYLCASSLVGQAYTGELFFGEGSRLTVL.

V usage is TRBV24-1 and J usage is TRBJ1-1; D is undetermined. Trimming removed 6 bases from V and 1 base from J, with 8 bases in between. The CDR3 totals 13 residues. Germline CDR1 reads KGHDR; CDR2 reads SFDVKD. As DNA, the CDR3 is TGTGCCACCAGTAACATAGGGAACACTGAAGCTTTCTTT. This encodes CATSNIGNTEAFF.

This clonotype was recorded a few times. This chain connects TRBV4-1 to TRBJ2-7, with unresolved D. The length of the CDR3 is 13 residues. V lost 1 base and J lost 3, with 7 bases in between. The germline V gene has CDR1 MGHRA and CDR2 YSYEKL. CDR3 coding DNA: TGCGCCAGCAGCCAAGGAAGCCTCTACGAGCAGTACTTC. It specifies CASSQGSLYEQYF.

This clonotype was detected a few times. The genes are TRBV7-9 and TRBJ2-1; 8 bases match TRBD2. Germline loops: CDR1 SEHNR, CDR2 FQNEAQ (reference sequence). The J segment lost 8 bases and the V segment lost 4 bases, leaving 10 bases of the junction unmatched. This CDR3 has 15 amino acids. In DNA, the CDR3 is TGTGCCAGCAGCTATGGGGAGACTAGCGATGATGAGCAGTTCTTC. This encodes CASSYGETSDDEQFF.

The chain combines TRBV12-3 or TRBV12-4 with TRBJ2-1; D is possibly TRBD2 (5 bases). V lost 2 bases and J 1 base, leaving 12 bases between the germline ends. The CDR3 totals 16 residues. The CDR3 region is CASSLSAGPSYNEQFF. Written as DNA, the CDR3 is TGTGCCAGCAGTTTATCGGCGGGCCCATCCTACAATGAGCAGTTCTTC.

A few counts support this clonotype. Here the CDR3 DNA reads TGTGCCAGCAGTTTTCAGGTGGCCCCGGGCTACGAGCAGTACTTC. This encodes CASSFQVAPGYEQYF. The chain couples TRBV27 to TRBJ2-7, with no clear D. The CDR3 is made up of 15 amino acids. Trimming removed 3 bases at V and 3 bases at J, with 15 bases between. Germline-derived CDR1 and CDR2 are MNHEY and SMNVEV (reference sequence).

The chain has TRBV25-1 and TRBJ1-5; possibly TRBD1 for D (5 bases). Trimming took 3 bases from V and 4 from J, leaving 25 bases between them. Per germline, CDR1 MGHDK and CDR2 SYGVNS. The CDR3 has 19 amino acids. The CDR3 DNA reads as TGTGCCAGCAGTGACCGGGCAACCCAGGCGGGGGACCCTAATCAGCCCCAGCATTTT. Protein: CASSDRATQAGDPNQPQHF. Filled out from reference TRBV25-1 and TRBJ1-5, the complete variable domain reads EADIYQTPRYLVIGTGKKITLECSQTMGHDKMYWYQQDPGMELHLIHYSYGVNSTEKGDLSSESTVSRIRTEHFPLTLESARPSHTSQYLCASSDRATQAGDPNQPQHFGDGTRLSIL.

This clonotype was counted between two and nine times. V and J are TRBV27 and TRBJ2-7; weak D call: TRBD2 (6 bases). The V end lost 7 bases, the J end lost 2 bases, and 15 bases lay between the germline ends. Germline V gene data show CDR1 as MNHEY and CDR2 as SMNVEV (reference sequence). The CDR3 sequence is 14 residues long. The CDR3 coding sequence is TGTGCCAGCAAGGATGGTAGCGGTCCCTACGAGCAGTACTTC. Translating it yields CASKDGSGPYEQYF.

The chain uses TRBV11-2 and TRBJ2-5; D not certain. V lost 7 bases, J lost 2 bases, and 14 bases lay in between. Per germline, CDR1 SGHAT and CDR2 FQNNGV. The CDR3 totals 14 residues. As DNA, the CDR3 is TGTGCCAGCACCCAGGTGGCCCTTCAAGAGACCCAGTACTTC. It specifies CASTQVALQETQYF.

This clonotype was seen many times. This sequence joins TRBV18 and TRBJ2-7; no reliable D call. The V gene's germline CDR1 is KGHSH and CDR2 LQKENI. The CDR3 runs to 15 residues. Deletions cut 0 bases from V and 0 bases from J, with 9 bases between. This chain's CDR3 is CASSPPASSSYEQYF. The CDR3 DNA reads TGTGCCAGCTCACCACCGGCCAGCAGCTCCTACGAGCAGTACTTC.

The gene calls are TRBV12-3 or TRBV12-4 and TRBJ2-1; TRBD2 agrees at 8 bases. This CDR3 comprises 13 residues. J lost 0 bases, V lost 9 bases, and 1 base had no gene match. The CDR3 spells CASSGTSYNEQFF. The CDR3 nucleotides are TGTGCCAGTAGCGGGACCTCCTACAATGAGCAGTTCTTC.

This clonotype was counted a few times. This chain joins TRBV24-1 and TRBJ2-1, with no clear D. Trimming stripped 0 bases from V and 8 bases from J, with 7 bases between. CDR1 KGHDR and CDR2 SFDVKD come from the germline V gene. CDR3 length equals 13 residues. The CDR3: CATSDLKPDEQFF. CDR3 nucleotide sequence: TGTGCCACCAGTGATTTGAAGCCCGATGAGCAGTTCTTC.

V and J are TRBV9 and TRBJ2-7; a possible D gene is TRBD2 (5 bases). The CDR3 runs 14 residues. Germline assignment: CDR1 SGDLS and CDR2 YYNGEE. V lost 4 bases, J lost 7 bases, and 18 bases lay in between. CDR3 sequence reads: CASSLEYRGGEQYF. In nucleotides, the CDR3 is TGTGCCAGCAGCCTAGAATACCGCGGCGGGGAGCAGTACTTC.

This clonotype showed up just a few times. In nucleotides, the CDR3 is TGCAGCGTCCGGACAGGGGAGGGAGGACAGCCCCAGCATTTT. The encoded protein is CSVRTGEGGQPQHF. The V gene is TRBV29-1, the J gene TRBJ1-5; TRBD1 agrees at 9 bases. This CDR3 has 14 residues. V shed 6 bases and J 7 bases; nucleotides not matched to a gene: 10. The germline CDR1 and CDR2 sequences are SQVTM and ANQGSEA. Combining the CDR3 with reference TRBV29-1 and TRBJ1-5 gives the whole variable domain SAVISQKPSRDICQRGTSLTIQCQVDSQVTMMFWYRQQPGQSLTLIATANQGSEATYESGFVIDKFPISRPNLTFSTLTVSNMSPEDSSIYLCSVRTGEGGQPQHFGDGTRLSIL.

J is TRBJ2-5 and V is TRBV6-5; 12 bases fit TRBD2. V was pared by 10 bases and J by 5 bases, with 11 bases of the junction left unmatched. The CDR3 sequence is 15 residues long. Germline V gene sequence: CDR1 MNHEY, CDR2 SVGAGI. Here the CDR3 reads CATLGLAGGRETQYF. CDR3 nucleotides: TGTGCCACCCTCGGGCTAGCGGGGGGGCGGGAGACCCAGTACTTC.

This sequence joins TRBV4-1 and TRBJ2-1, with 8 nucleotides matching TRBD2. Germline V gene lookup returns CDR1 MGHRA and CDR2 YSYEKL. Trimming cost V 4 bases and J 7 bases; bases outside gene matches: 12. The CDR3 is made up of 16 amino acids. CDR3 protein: CASSLSRTSSENEQFF. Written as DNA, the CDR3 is TGCGCCAGCAGCCTCAGTCGGACTAGCTCTGAGAATGAGCAGTTCTTC.

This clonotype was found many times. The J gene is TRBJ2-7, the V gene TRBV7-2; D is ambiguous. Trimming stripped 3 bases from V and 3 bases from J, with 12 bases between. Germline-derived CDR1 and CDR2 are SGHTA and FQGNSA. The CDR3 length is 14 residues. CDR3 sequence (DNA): TGTGCCAGCAGCTTTTACAGCGCGATCTACGAGCAGTACTTC. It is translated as CASSFYSAIYEQYF. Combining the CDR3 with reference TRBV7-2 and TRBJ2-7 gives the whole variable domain GAGVSQSPSNKVTEKGKDVELRCDPISGHTALYWYRQSLGQGLEFLIYFQGNSAPDKSGLPSDRFSAERTGGSVSTLTIQRTQQEDSAVYLCASSFYSAIYEQYFGPGTRLTVT.